This TCR beta chain was sequenced for a study of human T cells and chemical hapten exposure. Study summary: Across samples, TCR yields varied, mostly owing to small differences in pooled library volumes.

Turning to this clonotype: Its antigen is unidentified.

RNA extraction used unfractionated whole blood as the source of total RNA. Overall study results and limits: No shift was seen in TCRs above 1 in 1000 frequency with DPC sensitization.

Attachment of unique molecular identifiers to individual cDNA molecules was performed in the library. In the original workflow: Per sample, the median was 95,638 TCRs, with values from about 22,000 to 700,000. TCRdb processed the 5' RACE reads anew with MiXCR; each CDR3 protein has one entry. The V and J calls reflect TCRdb's pipeline rather than the authors' work. This table has under 85,000 distinct CDR3 sequences, about 8% appearing once. Germline CDR1 and CDR2: MRHNA and SNTAGT. This CDR3 has 17 amino acids. V lost 0 bases, J lost 0 bases, and 5 bases stayed unmatched. The sequence was collected from a male donor in good health. This chain links TRBV6-4 with TRBJ1-3, with TRBD1 identical over 7 bases. CDR3 residues: CASSDSRTGPSGNTIYF. The CDR3 coding sequence is TGTGCCAGCAGTGACTCCAGGACAGGCCCCTCTGGAAACACCATATATTTT.